This T cell receptor (beta chain) was captured by sequencing in a study of T cells in Graves' hyperthyroidism and ophthalmopathy. General study results and limits: From stable hyperthyroidism, ophthalmopathy was separated by a 13 V-J model.

In germline, CDR1 is GTSNPN, CDR2 SVGIG (reference sequence). The ends were cut back, 5 bases at V and 6 bases at J, with 10 bases in the middle. The length of the CDR3 is 12 residues. Amplification targeted TCR beta CDR3 regions from RNA transcripts. Using the HTBI primer set, a first-round RT-PCR was run on the TCR CDR3. TCRdb re-derived calls from the multiplex PCR reads in MiXCR, one entry per CDR3 protein. The table records some 370,000 distinct CDR3 sequences, around 15% of them present only once. This clonotype was picked up a small number of times. Its specificity is unknown. This rearrangement joins TRBV30 to TRBJ2-2, with D tentatively TRBD2 (5 bases). Specimen: blood. The TCR originated in a man aged 45-60 years with Graves' ophthalmopathy. CDR3 sequence (DNA): TGTGCCTGGGACTATCCCGCCGGGGAGCTGTTTTTT. Translating gives CAWDYPAGELFF.